These 22 T cell receptor beta chains came from one sample sequenced in a study of spatial heterogeneity in lung cancer. TCRdb reanalysed the 5' RACE reads using MiXCR and keeps one entry per CDR3 protein. The profile covers 90,000 to 95,000 distinct CDR3 sequences, with approximately 12% appearing a single time and approximately 39% taken by the ten largest. The time point is: sample taken at primary tumor resection. Sequencing used PBMCs, obtained at surgery. The receptors stem from a male donor with early-stage non-small cell lung cancer.

This clonotype was counted at least ten times. The chain recombines TRBV29-1 with TRBJ2-5; D tentatively reads TRBD1 or TRBD2 (5 bases each). CDR3 length: 14 amino acids. CDR1 is SQVTM and CDR2 is ANQGSEA in the germline V gene. Trimming shortened V by 4 bases and J by 2 bases, and 14 bases separated the two germline ends. The CDR3, as DNA: TGCAGCGTTGGAGGGGCAGGTCCTCAAGAGACCCAGTACTTC. Protein product: CSVGGAGPQETQYF.

This clonotype was seen only a few times. V usage is TRBV9 and J usage is TRBJ2-2, with 9 positions matching TRBD2. Germline V gene sequence: CDR1 SGDLS, CDR2 YYNGEE. With V trimmed by 0 bases and J by 0 bases, 3 bases remained unmatched. The CDR3 consists of 17 residues. The CDR3 loop reads CASSVALAGTNTGELFF. The CDR3 coding sequence is TGTGCCAGCAGCGTAGCTCTAGCGGGGACGAACACCGGGGAGCTGTTTTTT.

This clonotype was observed many times. The V call is TRBV7-2, the J call TRBJ2-3; TRBD2 agrees at 12 bases. V was pared by 4 bases and J by 1 base, with 3 bases of the junction left unmatched. The CDR3 covers 16 residues. Germline CDR1 SGHTA, CDR2 FQGNSA. The DNA of the CDR3 is TGTGCCAGCAGCTCCCGACTAGCGGGGGGCACAGATACGCAGTATTTT. Encoded protein: CASSSRLAGGTDTQYF.

This chain uses TRBV28 with TRBJ1-1, with 9 bases identical to TRBD1. This CDR3 contains 14 residues. Germline CDR1 is MDHEN and CDR2 is SYDVKM. Here the CDR3 reads CTTLRDRVGTEAFF. The CDR3 DNA follows: TGTACCACCTTGCGGGACAGGGTAGGCACTGAAGCTTTCTTT.

This clonotype was seen a few times. The V call is TRBV7-9, the J call TRBJ2-7; 7 nucleotides align to TRBD1. The CDR3 has 12 residues. V lost 4 bases, J lost 6 bases, and 3 bases stayed unmatched. Germline loops: CDR1 SEHNR, CDR2 FQNEAQ (reference sequence). CDR3: CASSSEGAEQYF. CDR3 sequence (DNA): TGTGCCAGCAGCTCAGAGGGGGCCGAGCAGTACTTC. The whole variable domain, filled in from reference TRBV7-9 and TRBJ2-7, reads DTGVSQNPRHKITKRGQNVTFRCDPISEHNRLYWYRQTLGQGPEFLTYFQNEAQLEKSRLLSDRFSAERPKGSFSTLEIQRTEQGDSAMYLCASSSEGAEQYFGPGTRLTVT.

The genes are TRBV3-1 and TRBJ2-7; unclear D gene. The V end was cut by 1 base, the J end by 1 base, with 8 bases between. This CDR3 has 14 residues. Looked up from germline, CDR1 is LGHDT and CDR2 is YNNKEL (reference sequence). DNA for the CDR3: TGTGCCAGCAGCCAAGGACCGACATCCTACGAGCAGTACTTC. Protein sequence: CASSQGPTSYEQYF.

This clonotype turned up a few times. V usage is TRBV5-1 and J usage is TRBJ2-6; 8 bases line up with TRBD2. With 7 bases clipped from V and 2 bases from J, the junction kept 8 bases outside the gene matches. CDR1 and CDR2 from the germline V gene are SGHRS and YFSETQ. This CDR3 comprises 16 residues. The CDR3 sequence is CASSQAGGAGANVLTF. CDR3 DNA: TGCGCCAGCTCTCAGGCGGGGGGCGCTGGGGCCAACGTCCTGACTTTC.

This clonotype came up a few times. V usage is TRBV19 and J usage is TRBJ2-7, with TRBD1 identical over 12 bases. This CDR3 has 15 amino acids. From germline, CDR1 is LNHDA and CDR2 SQIVND (reference sequence). The J segment lost 3 bases and the V segment lost 4 bases, leaving 4 bases of the junction unmatched. The CDR3 DNA is TGTGCCAGTAGTAGGGGACAGGGGGCGATCTACGAGCAGTACTTC. Protein: CASSRGQGAIYEQYF.

This clonotype was recorded a few times. The V call is TRBV10-3, the J call TRBJ1-1; TRBD1 matches 7 bases. The V segment lost 8 bases and the J segment 5 bases; nucleotides outside the gene matches: 14. CDR3 length: 15 residues. Per the germline V gene, CDR1 is ENHRY and CDR2 is SYGVKD. The CDR3 nucleotides read TGTGCCATCCGAAAAGACAGGGAGAGGGGGACTGAAGCTTTCTTT. Encoded protein: CAIRKDRERGTEAFF.

This chain connects TRBV12-3 or TRBV12-4 to TRBJ2-7, with a possible D match to TRBD1 (6 bases). The CDR3 sequence is 15 residues long. V lost 1 base and J lost 2, with 12 bases in between. The CDR3 coding sequence is TGTGCCAGCAGTTTAGATAACGGGACACCCTACGAGCAGTACTTC. This translates into CASSLDNGTPYEQYF.

This clonotype was picked up many times. This chain connects TRBV9 to TRBJ2-6; 14 bases line up with TRBD2. Trimming cost V 4 bases and J 0 bases; bases outside gene matches: 6. Germline assignment: CDR1 SGDLS and CDR2 YYNGEE. This CDR3 is 19 amino acids long. In nucleotides, the CDR3 is TGTGCCAGCAGCATTCGACTAGCGGGAGGGCCCTCTGGGGCCAACGTCCTGACTTTC. The encoded protein is CASSIRLAGGPSGANVLTF.

This clonotype came up many times. The chain joins TRBV3-1 to TRBJ2-1; 9 positions match TRBD2. V gave up 0 bases and J gave up 8 bases; unmatched junction bases: 11. This CDR3 has 17 residues. Germline CDR1 and CDR2: LGHDT and YNNKEL (reference sequence). CDR3 in amino acids: CASSQDTAGGGAYEQFF. In DNA, the CDR3 is TGTGCCAGCAGCCAAGATACCGCCGGCGGGGGGGCCTATGAGCAGTTCTTC.

The sample holds a few counts of this clonotype. The chain recombines TRBV29-1 with TRBJ2-5, with D uncertain. The length of the CDR3 is 12 residues. V was pared by 8 bases and J by 5 bases, with 15 bases between. Germline CDR1 SQVTM, CDR2 ANQGSEA. The CDR3 region is CSPPPPLETQYF. CDR3 nucleotide sequence: TGCAGCCCCCCTCCCCCCCTTGAGACCCAGTACTTC. Full variable domain (missing parts from reference TRBV29-1 and TRBJ2-5): SAVISQKPSRDICQRGTSLTIQCQVDSQVTMMFWYRQQPGQSLTLIATANQGSEATYESGFVIDKFPISRPNLTFSTLTVSNMSPEDSSIYLCSPPPPLETQYFGPGTRLLVL.

The V and J genes are TRBV30 and TRBJ2-3; D possibly corresponds to TRBD2 (6 bases). CDR1 GTSNPN and CDR2 SVGIG come from the germline V gene (reference sequence). This CDR3 comprises 13 residues. The germline V and J ends were trimmed by 5 bases and 2 bases, with 11 bases remaining between them. The CDR3: CAWGRLDTDTQYF. CDR3 in DNA: TGTGCCTGGGGGAGGTTAGACACAGATACGCAGTATTTT.

This clonotype has only a few counts. The V call is TRBV20-1, the J call TRBJ2-1; TRBD2 matches at 13 bases. The CDR3 length is 18 residues. V was clipped by 6 bases and J by 0 bases; unmatched bases: 11. Germline-derived CDR1 and CDR2 are DFQATT and SNEGSKA (reference sequence). The CDR3 region has the DNA TGCAGTGCAACCGGGACTAGCGGGACTCGTAGCTCCTACAATGAGCAGTTCTTC. Protein: CSATGTSGTRSSYNEQFF.

This clonotype was seen a handful of times. V usage is TRBV27 and J usage is TRBJ2-7; TRBD2 aligns across 10 bases. The germline CDR1 and CDR2 sequences are MNHEY and SMNVEV (reference sequence). The CDR3 is 16 amino acids. The trim removed 3 bases at V and 2 bases at J, leaving 7 bases unmatched. In nucleotides, the CDR3 is TGTGCCAGCAGTTTCGCGCTAGCGGGAGTGCCCTACGAGCAGTACTTC. This gives the protein CASSFALAGVPYEQYF.

This rearrangement joins TRBV7-9 to TRBJ2-5; the D is unclear. V lost 3 bases to trimming and J lost 5 bases, with 19 bases between them. The length of the CDR3 is 16 residues. CDR1 and CDR2 from the germline V gene are SEHNR and FQNEAQ (reference sequence). The CDR3 region has the DNA TGTGCCAGCAGCTTGTGGCGGAGAACCCTTGAGGAGACCCAGTACTTC. Its translation is CASSLWRRTLEETQYF. Full variable domain (missing parts from reference TRBV7-9 and TRBJ2-5): DTGVSQNPRHKITKRGQNVTFRCDPISEHNRLYWYRQTLGQGPEFLTYFQNEAQLEKSRLLSDRFSAERPKGSFSTLEIQRTEQGDSAMYLCASSLWRRTLEETQYFGPGTRLLVL.

The chain couples TRBV20-1 to TRBJ2-7; TRBD2 matches 10 bases. The junction had 11 bases not matched to a gene; V was cut back by 6 bases and J by 0 bases. The CDR3 runs 16 residues. Germline values: CDR1 DFQATT, CDR2 SNEGSKA (reference sequence). The CDR3 bases are TGCAGTGCCAGATTAGCGGGAGGCCCCAGCTCCTACGAGCAGTACTTC. Protein sequence: CSARLAGGPSSYEQYF.

This clonotype was counted many times. The chain has TRBV7-9 and TRBJ2-1; a possible D gene is TRBD1 (7 bases). Germline V gene lookup returns CDR1 SEHNR and CDR2 FQNEAQ (reference sequence). The CDR3 sequence is 18 residues long. The V end lost 3 bases, the J end lost 3 bases, and 21 bases lay between the germline ends. The CDR3 DNA sequence: TGTGCCAGCAGCTTGGGGGGACAGCATCTTAACTACTACAATGAGCAGTTCTTC. It specifies CASSLGGQHLNYYNEQFF.

This clonotype was recorded once. V and J are TRBV5-4 and TRBJ2-7; 9 bases align to TRBD2. This CDR3 comprises 20 residues. The J segment lost 1 base and the V segment lost 4 bases, leaving 21 bases of the junction unmatched. Germline CDR1 is SGHNT and CDR2 is YYREEE (reference sequence). CDR3 sequence (DNA): TGTGCCAGCAGCAAAAAGATCGCCGCTGCGGGGGGGCCCCTATCCTACGAGCAGTACTTC. It yields the protein CASSKKIAAAGGPLSYEQYF.

This clonotype was found many times. The V gene is TRBV24-1, the J gene TRBJ2-2; D tentatively reads TRBD1 or TRBD2 (5 bases each). CDR1 is KGHDR and CDR2 is SFDVKD in the germline V gene. The ends were cut back, 7 bases at V and 4 bases at J, with 6 bases in the middle. CDR3 size: 12 residues. The CDR3 nucleotides are TGTGCCACCAGGGGGGTCACCGGGGAGCTGTTTTTT. Translation: CATRGVTGELFF.

This clonotype occurred many times. The chain carries TRBV6-2 or TRBV6-3 and TRBJ2-2; possibly TRBD2 for D (6 bases). Germline V lookup: CDR1 MNHEY, CDR2 SVGEGT. Trimming took 0 bases from V and 2 from J, leaving 10 bases between them. CDR3 length: 16 amino acids. The CDR3 sequence: CASSYSPAGNTGELFF. CDR3 DNA sequence: TGTGCCAGCAGTTACTCTCCAGCGGGCAACACCGGGGAGCTGTTTTTT.